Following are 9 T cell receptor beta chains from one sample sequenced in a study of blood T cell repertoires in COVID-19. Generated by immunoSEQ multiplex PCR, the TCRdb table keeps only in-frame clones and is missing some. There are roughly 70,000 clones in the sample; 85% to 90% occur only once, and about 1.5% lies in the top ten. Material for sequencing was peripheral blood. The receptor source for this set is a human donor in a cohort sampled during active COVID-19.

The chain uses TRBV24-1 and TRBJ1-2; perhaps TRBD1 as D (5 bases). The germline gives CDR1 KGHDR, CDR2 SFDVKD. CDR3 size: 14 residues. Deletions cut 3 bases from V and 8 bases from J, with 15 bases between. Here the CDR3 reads CATSDRGTLRGYTF. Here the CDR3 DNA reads TGTGCCACCAGTGATCGGGGGACTCTCCGGGGCTACACCTTC.

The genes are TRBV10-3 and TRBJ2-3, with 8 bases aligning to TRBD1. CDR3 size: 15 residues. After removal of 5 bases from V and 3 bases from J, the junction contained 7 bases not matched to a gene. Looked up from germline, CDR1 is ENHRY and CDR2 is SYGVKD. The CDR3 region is CAISLGRGQTDTQYF. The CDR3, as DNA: TGTGCCATCAGTTTGGGCAGGGGGCAGACAGATACGCAGTATTTT.

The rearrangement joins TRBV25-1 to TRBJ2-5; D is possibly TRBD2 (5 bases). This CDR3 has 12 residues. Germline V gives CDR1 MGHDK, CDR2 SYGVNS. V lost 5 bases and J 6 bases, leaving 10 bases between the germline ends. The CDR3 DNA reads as TGTGCCAGCAGTACCCCTAGCCAGACCCAGTACTTC. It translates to CASSTPSQTQYF.

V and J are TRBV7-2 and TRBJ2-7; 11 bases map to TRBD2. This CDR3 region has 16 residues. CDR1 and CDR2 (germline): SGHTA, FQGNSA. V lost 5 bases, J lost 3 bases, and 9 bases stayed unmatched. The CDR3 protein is CASSHAPGLADYEQYF. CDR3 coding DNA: TGTGCCAGCAGCCACGCGCCGGGACTAGCGGACTACGAGCAGTACTTC.

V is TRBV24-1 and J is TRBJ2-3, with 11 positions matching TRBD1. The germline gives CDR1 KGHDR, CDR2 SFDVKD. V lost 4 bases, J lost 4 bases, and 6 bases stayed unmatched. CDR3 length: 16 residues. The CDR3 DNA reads TGTGCCACCAGTGACCCGGGACAGGGGGGATCAGATACGCAGTATTTT. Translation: CATSDPGQGGSDTQYF.

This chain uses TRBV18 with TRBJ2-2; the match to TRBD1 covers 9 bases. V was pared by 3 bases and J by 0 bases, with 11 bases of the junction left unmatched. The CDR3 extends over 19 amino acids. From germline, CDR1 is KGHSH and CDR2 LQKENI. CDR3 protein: CASSPRQGGVKTNTGELFF. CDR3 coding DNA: TGTGCCAGCTCACCCCGACAGGGGGGGGTGAAGACGAACACCGGGGAGCTGTTTTTT.

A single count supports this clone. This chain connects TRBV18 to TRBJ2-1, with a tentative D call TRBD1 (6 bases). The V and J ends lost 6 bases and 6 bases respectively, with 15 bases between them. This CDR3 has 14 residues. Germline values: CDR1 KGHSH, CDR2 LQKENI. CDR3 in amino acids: CASSDSRGSNEQFF. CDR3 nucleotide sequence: TGTGCCAGCTCGGACAGCCGGGGCTCCAATGAGCAGTTCTTC.

CDR3 in amino acids: CASSIPWPSSTDTQYF. CDR3 DNA sequence: TGTGCCAGTAGTATACCTTGGCCTTCTAGCACAGATACGCAGTATTTT. This chain links TRBV19 with TRBJ2-3, with no clear D. Deletions cut 2 bases from V and 0 bases from J, with 12 bases between. The germline CDR1 and CDR2 sequences are LNHDA and SQIVND (reference sequence). This CDR3 spans 16 amino acids. Based on the CDR3 plus reference TRBV19 and TRBJ2-3, the full variable domain is DGGITQSPKYLFRKEGQNVTLSCEQNLNHDAMYWYRQDPGQGLRLIYYSQIVNDFQKGDIAEGYSVSREKKESFPLTVTSAQKNPTAFYLCASSIPWPSSTDTQYFGPGTRLTVL.

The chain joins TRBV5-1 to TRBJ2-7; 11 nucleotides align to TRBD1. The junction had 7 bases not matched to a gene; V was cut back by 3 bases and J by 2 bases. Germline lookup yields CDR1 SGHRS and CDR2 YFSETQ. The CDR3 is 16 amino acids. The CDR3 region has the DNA TGCGCCAGCAGCTACTCGCCGGGACAGGGGGCCTACGAGCAGTACGTC. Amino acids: CASSYSPGQGAYEQYV.